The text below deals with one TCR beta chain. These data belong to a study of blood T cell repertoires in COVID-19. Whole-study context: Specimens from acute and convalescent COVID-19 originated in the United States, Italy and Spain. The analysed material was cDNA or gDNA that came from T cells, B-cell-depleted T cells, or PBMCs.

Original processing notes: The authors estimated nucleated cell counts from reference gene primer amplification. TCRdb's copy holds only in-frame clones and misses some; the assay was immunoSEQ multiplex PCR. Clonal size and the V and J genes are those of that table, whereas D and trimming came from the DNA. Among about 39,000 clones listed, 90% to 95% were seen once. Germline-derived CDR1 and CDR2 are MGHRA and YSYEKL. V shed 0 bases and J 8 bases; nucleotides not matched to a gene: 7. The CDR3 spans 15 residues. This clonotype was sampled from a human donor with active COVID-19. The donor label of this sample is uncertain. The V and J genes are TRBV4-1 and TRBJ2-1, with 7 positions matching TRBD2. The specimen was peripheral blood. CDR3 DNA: TGCGCCAGCAGCCAAGACTGGACTAGATACGATGAGCAGTTCTTC. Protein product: CASSQDWTRYDEQFF.